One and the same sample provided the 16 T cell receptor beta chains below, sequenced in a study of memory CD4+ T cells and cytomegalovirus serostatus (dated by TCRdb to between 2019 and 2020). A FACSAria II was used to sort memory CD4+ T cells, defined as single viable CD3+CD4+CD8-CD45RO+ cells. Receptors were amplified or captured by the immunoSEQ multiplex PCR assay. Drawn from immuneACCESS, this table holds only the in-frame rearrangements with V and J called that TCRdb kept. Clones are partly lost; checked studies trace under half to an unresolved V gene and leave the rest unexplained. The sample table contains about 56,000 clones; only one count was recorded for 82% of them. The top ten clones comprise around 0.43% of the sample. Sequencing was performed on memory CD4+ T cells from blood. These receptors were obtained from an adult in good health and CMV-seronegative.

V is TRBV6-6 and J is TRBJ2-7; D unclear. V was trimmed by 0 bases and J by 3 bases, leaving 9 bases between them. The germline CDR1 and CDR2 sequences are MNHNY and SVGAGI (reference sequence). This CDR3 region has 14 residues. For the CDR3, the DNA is TGTGCCAGCAGTTACTCGCAGGCCTTCTACGAGCAGTACTTC. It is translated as CASSYSQAFYEQYF.

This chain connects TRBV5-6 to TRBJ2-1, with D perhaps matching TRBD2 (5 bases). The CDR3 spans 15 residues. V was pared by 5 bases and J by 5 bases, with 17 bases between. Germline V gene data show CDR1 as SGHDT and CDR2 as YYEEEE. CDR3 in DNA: TGTGCCAGCAGTCGCGAGGGCAGCAAACACAATGAGCAGTTCTTC. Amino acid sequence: CASSREGSKHNEQFF.

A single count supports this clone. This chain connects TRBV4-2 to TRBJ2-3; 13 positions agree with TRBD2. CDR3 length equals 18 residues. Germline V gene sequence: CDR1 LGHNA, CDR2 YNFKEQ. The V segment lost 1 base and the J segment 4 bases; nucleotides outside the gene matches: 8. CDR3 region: CASSQVVRLAGGSDTQYF. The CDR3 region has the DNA TGTGCCAGCAGCCAAGTGGTGCGACTAGCGGGGGGCTCAGATACGCAGTATTTT.

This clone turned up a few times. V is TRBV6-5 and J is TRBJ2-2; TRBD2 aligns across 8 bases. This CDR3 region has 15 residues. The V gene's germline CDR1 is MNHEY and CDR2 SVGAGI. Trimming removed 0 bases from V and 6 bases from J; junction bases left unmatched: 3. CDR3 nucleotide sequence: TGTGCCAGCAGTTACTCGGGGACTAGATCCGGGGAGCTGTTTTTT. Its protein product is CASSYSGTRSGELFF.

CDR3 protein: CASSLGRFTYGYTF. The CDR3 DNA reads TGTGCCAGCAGCTTAGGGCGGTTTACCTATGGCTACACCTTC. The chain joins TRBV11-2 to TRBJ1-2; D is uncertain. With 1 base removed from V and 4 bases from J, the gap between germline ends came to 10 bases. The V gene's germline CDR1 is SGHAT and CDR2 FQNNGV. This CDR3 is built from 14 residues.

The CDR3 loop is CASSEGQGAPLHF. CDR3 nucleotides: TGTGCCAGCAGTGAAGGACAGGGGGCACCCCTCCACTTT. V is TRBV6-1 and J is TRBJ1-6; 9 nucleotides align to TRBD1. The CDR3 consists of 13 residues. The ends lost 1 base at V and 11 bases at J; junction bases unmatched: 0. Germline V lookup: CDR1 MNHNS, CDR2 SASEGT.

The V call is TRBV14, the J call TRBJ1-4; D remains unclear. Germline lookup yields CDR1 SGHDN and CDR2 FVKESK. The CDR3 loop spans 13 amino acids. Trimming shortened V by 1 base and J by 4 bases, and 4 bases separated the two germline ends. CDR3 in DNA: TGTGCCAGCAGCCAAGGCGGTAATGAAAAACTGTTTTTT. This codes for CASSQGGNEKLFF.

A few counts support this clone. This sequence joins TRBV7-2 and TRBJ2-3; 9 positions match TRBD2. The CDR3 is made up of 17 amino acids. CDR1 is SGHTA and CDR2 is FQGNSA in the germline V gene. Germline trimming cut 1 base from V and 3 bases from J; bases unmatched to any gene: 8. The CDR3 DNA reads TGTGCCAGCAGCTTAGGGCGCGGGGGGGCGAAGACAGATACGCAGTATTTT. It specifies CASSLGRGGAKTDTQYF. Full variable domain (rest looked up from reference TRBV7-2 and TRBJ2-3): GAGVSQSPSNKVTEKGKDVELRCDPISGHTALYWYRQSLGQGLEFLIYFQGNSAPDKSGLPSDRFSAERTGGSVSTLTIQRTQQEDSAVYLCASSLGRGGAKTDTQYFGPGTRLTVL.

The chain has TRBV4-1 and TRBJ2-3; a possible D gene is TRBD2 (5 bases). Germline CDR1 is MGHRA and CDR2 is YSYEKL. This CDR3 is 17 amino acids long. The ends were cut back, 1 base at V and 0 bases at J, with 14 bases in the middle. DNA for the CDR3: TGCGCCAGCAGCCAAGGGCCGGACTGGAAGAGCACAGATACGCAGTATTTT. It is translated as CASSQGPDWKSTDTQYF.

The CDR3 coding sequence is TGTGCCAGCAGCTTGACAGACTCCTACGAGCAGTACTTC. Residues: CASSLTDSYEQYF. The chain has TRBV5-6 and TRBJ2-7; D call uncertain. Trimming removed 1 base at V and 0 bases at J, with 5 bases between. Germline V gene data show CDR1 as SGHDT and CDR2 as YYEEEE. This CDR3 contains 13 residues.

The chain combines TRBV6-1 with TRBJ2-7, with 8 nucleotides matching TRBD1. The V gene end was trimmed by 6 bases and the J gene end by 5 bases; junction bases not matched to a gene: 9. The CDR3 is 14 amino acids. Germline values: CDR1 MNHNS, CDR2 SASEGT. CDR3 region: CASSETGVVDEQYF. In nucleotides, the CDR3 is TGTGCCAGCAGCGAGACAGGGGTAGTGGACGAGCAGTACTTC.

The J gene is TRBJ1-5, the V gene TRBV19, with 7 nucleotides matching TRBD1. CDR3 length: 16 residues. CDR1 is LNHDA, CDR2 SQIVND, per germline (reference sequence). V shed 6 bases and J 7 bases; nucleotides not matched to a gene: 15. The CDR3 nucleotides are TGTGCCAGTAGCCCTCAAGGGGGACAGTTCGCCCAGCCCCAGCATTTT. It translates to CASSPQGGQFAQPQHF.

In DNA, the CDR3 is TGCGCCAGCAGCTTGGCCTTGGCGGGTTCTAATGAAAAACTGTTTTTT. Residues: CASSLALAGSNEKLFF. The rearrangement links TRBV5-1 to TRBJ1-4; D gene uncertain. Germline CDR1 and CDR2: SGHRS and YFSETQ. The CDR3 loop spans 16 amino acids. V was shortened by 0 bases and J by 3 bases, with 12 bases between the two germline ends.

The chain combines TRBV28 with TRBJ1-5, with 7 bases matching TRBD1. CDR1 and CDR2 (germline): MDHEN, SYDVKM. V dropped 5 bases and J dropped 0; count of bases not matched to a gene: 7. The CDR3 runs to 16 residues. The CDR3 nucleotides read TGTGCCAGCAGTCAGGAGGGGGCGTATAGCAATCAGCCCCAGCATTTT. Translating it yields CASSQEGAYSNQPQHF. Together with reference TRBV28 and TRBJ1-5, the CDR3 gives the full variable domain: DVKVTQSSRYLVKRTGEKVFLECVQDMDHENMFWYRQDPGLGLRLIYFSYDVKMKEKGDIPEGYSVSREKKERFSLILESASTNQTSMYLCASSQEGAYSNQPQHFGDGTRLSIL.

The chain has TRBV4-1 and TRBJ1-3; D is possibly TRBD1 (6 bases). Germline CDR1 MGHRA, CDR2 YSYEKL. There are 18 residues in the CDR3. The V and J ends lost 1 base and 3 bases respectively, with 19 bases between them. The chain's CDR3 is CASSQGGGGGRDGNTIYF. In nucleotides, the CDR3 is TGCGCCAGCAGCCAAGGAGGGGGAGGGGGAAGAGATGGAAACACCATATATTTT.

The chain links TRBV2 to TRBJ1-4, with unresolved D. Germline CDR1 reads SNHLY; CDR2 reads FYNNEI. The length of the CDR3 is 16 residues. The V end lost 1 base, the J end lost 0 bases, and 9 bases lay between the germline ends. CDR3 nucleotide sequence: TGTGCCAGCAGTGAAGGGGCATCCGCAACTAATGAAAAACTGTTTTTT. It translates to CASSEGASATNEKLFF. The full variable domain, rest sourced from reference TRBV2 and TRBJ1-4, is EPEVTQTPSHQVTQMGQEVILRCVPISNHLYFYWYRQILGQKVEFLVSFYNNEISEKSEIFDDQFSVERPDGSNFTLKIRSTKLEDSAMYFCASSEGASATNEKLFFGSGTQLSVL.